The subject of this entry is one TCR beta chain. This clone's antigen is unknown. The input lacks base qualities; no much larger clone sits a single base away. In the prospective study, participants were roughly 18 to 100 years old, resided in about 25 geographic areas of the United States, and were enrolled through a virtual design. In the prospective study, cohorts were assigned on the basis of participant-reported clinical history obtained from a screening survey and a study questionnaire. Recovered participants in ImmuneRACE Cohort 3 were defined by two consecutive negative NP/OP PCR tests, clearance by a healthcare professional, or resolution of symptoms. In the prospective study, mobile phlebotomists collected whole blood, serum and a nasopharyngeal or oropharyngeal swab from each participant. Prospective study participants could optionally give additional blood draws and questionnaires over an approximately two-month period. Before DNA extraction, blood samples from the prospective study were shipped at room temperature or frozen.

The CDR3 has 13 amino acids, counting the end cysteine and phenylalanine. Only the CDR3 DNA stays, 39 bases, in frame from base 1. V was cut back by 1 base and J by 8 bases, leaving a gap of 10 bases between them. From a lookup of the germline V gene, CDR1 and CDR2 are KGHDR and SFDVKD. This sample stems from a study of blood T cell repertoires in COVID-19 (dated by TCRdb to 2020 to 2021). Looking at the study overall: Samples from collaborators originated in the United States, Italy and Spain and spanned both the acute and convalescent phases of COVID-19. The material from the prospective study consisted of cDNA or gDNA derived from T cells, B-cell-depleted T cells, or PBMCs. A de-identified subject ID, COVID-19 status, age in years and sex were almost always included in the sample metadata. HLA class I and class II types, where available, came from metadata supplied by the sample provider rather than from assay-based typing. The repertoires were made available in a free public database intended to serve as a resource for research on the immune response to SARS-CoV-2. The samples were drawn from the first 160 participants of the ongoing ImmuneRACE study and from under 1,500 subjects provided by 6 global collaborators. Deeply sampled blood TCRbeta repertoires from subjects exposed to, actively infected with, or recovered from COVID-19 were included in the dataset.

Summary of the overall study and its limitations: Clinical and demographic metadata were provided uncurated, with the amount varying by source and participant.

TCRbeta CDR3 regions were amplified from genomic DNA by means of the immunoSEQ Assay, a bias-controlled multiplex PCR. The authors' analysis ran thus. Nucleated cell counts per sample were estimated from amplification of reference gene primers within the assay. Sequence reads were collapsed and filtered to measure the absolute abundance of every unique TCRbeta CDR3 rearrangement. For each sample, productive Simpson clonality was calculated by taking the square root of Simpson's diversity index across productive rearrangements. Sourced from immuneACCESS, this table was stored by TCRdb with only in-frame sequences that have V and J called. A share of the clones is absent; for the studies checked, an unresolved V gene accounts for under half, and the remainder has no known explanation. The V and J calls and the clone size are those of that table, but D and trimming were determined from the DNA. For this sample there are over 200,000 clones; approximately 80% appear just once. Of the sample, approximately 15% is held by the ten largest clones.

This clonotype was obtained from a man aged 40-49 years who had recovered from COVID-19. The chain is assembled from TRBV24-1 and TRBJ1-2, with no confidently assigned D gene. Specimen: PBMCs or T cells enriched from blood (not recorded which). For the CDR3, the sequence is CATSDFGEGGYTF. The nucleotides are TGTGCCACCAGTGATTTCGGAGAGGGAGGCTACACCTTC.